A selection of T cell receptor beta chains follows, all from one sample in a study of beta chain features in type 1 diabetes. Libraries were prepared by immunoSEQ multiplex PCR; TCRdb keeps only in-frame clonotypes and omits some of them. The table has 970,000 or so clones, about a sixth seen once. Sequenced input: naive CD4+ T cells from blood. These receptors all come from a woman aged 18-29 years in good health. The CDR3 runs from the conserved cysteine through the conserved F or W. D genes are given only for firm matches. A row's size may be missing; if present it is once, few, many or a size class.

TRBJ1-2	-	-	TRBV4-3	TGCGCCAGCAGCCATTATGGGGGTGTTGGCTACACCTTC	CASSHYGGVGYTF
TRBJ2-1	TRBD2	-	TRBV6-5	TGTGCCAGCAGTGGACTAGCGGGGACCAATGAGCAGTTCTTC	CASSGLAGTNEQFF
TRBJ1-1	-	few	TRBV5-6	TGTGCCAGCAGCTTGGGGATCCGGGACACTTACACTGAAGCTTTCTTT	CASSLGIRDTYTEAFF
TRBJ2-7	TRBD2	-	TRBV28	TGTGCCAGCAGTCCCGAGGGAGGGGCTCGGAATTGTTACTTC	CASSPEGGARNCYF
TRBJ2-5	-	-	TRBV9	TGTGCCAGCAGCGTAGCAGGGGAAGAGACCCAGTACTTC	CASSVAGEETQYF
TRBJ2-7	-	-	TRBV11-2	TGTGCCAGCAGCTTAGAGCGTGTCGGGAGTAAGCAGTACTTC	CASSLERVGSKQYF
TRBJ2-3	TRBD2	-	TRBV6-6	TGTGCCAGCAGTCCAGCGGGATCCTTTGGCACAGATACGCAGTATTTT	CASSPAGSFGTDTQYF
TRBJ2-3	TRBD2	few	TRBV4-2	TGTGCCAGCAGCCAAGACCCTAGCGGGAGATCAGATACGCAGTATTTT	CASSQDPSGRSDTQYF
TRBJ2-5	-	few	TRBV6-6	TGTGCCAGCAGTTACCTCGGGTTACAAGAGACCCAGTACTTC	CASSYLGLQETQYF
TRBJ2-7	-	few	TRBV6-5	TGTGCCAGCAGTTACGGAGGGATGGCCTCCTACGAGCAGTACTTC	CASSYGGMASYEQYF
TRBJ1-1	-	-	TRBV7-3	TGTGCCAGCAGCTTAACAGAAGGGACGGAAGCTTTCTTT	CASSLTEGTEAFF